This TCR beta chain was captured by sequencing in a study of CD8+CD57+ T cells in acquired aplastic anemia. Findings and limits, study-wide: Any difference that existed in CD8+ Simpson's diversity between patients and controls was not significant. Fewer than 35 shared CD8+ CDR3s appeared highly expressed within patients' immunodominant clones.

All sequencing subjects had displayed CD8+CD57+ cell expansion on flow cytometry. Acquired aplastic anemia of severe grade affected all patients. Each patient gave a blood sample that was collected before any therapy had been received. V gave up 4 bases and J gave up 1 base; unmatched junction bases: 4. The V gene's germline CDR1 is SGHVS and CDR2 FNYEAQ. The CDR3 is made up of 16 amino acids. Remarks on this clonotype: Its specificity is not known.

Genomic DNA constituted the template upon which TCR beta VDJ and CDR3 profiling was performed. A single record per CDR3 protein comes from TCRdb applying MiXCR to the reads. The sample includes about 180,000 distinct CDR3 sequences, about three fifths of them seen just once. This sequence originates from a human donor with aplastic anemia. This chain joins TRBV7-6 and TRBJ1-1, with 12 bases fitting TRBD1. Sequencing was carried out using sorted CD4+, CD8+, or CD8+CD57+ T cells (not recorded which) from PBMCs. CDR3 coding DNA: TGTGCCAGCAGCTCGGGACAGGGGGCTTGGAACACTGAAGCTTTCTTT. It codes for CASSSGQGAWNTEAFF. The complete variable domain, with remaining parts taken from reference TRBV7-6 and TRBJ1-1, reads GAGVSQSPRYKVTKRGQDVALRCDPISGHVSLYWYRQALGQGPEFLTYFNYEAQQDKSGLPNDRFSAERPEGSISTLTIQRTEQRDSAMYRCASSSGQGAWNTEAFFGQGTRLTVV.